This TCR beta chain was observed in a study of control samples from healthy donors and cancer patients. Generated by immunoSEQ multiplex PCR, the TCRdb table keeps only in-frame clones and is missing some. The repertoire consists of some 78,000 clones, with about 89% occurring once and the leading ten covering roughly 7.6%. Germline V gives CDR1 SNHLY, CDR2 FYNNEI. The V end was cut by 3 bases, the J end by 6 bases, with 9 bases between. The CDR3 sequence is 13 residues long. Sequencing was done on a sample of blood. This clonotype was obtained from a woman aged 60-75 years in good health. The rearrangement joins TRBV2 to TRBJ1-5; D is ambiguous. Written as DNA, the CDR3 is TGTGCCAGCAGTGACCAGAACGGTCAGCCCCAGCATTTT. It codes for CASSDQNGQPQHF.